This T cell receptor (beta chain) appears in the sequencing data of a study of a mutant IDH1 vaccine in newly diagnosed glioma. Study at large: Patients had received radiotherapy, temozolomide, or both previously, most receiving both.

Time point meaning: week 47, end of study. A 20-mer mutant IDH1 peptide at 300 ug was injected subcutaneously with topical imiquimod. Donors' newly diagnosed IDH1-mutant WHO grade 3 or 4 astrocytomas lacked nuclear ATRX. TCRdb's copy holds only in-frame clones and misses some; the assay was immunoSEQ multiplex PCR. The sample includes approximately 22,000 clones, 82% seen only once; the top ten take around 3.8%. As regards this clone: What it binds is unknown.

The CDR3 runs to 15 residues. Germline values: CDR1 LNHDA, CDR2 SQIVND (reference sequence). V shed 4 bases and J shed 6 bases, with 15 bases lying between them. The clonotype was recovered from a man aged 35-49 years with glioma. Some clones in this sample may be carry-over from other donors' samples. This chain uses TRBV19 with TRBJ2-2; D possibly matches TRBD1 or TRBD2 (6 bases each). The sequenced sample was PBMCs, obtained from a glioma patient whose treatment included an IDH1 peptide vaccine. The CDR3 nucleotides read TGTGCCAGTAGTACTCACAGGGAGGCGGCCGGGGAGCTGTTTTTT. It translates to CASSTHREAAGELFF.